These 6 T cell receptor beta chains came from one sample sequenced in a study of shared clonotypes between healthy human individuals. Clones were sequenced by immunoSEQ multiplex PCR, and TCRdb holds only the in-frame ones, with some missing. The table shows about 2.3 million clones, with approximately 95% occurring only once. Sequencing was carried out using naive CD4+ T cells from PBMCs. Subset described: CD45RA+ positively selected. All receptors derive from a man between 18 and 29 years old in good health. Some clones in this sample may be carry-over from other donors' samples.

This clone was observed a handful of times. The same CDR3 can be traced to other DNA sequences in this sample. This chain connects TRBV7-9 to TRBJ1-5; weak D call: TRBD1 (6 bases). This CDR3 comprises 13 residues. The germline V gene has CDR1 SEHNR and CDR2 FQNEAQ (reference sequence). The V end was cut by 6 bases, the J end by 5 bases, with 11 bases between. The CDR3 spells CASSGGGDQPQHF. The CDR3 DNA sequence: TGTGCCAGCAGTGGAGGGGGAGATCAGCCCCAGCATTTT.

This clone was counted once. For the CDR3, the DNA is TGTGCCATCAGACACGACAGGGGTGGGTACGAGCAGTACTTC. This codes for CAIRHDRGGYEQYF. This rearrangement joins TRBV10-3 to TRBJ2-7, with 8 bases aligning to TRBD1. Germline V gene data show CDR1 as ENHRY and CDR2 as SYGVKD. The CDR3 runs to 14 residues. Trimming at V came to 6 bases and at J to 4 bases, leaving 8 bases not matched to a gene.

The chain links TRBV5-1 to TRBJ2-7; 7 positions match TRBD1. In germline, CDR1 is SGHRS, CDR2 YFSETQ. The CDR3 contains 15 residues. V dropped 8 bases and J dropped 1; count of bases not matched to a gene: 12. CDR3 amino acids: CASSRTGTASYEQYF. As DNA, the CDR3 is TGCGCCAGTTCTCGAACCGGGACAGCGTCCTACGAGCAGTACTTC.

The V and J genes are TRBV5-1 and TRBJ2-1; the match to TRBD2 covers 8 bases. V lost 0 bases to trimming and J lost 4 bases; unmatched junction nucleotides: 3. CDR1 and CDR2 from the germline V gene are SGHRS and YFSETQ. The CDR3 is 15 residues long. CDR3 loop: CASSLEAGDYNEQFF. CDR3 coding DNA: TGCGCCAGCAGCTTGGAAGCGGGAGATTACAATGAGCAGTTCTTC.

CDR3 nucleotide sequence: TGTGCCAGCAGCACCGGGACAGGCTTTTGGGGGGATGTCACTGAAGCTTTCTTT. Translation gives CASSTGTGFWGDVTEAFF. V usage is TRBV27 and J usage is TRBJ1-1; 8 bases match TRBD1. CDR1 is MNHEY and CDR2 is SMNVEV in the germline V gene (reference sequence). V dropped 6 bases and J dropped 4; count of bases not matched to a gene: 19. The CDR3 covers 18 residues.

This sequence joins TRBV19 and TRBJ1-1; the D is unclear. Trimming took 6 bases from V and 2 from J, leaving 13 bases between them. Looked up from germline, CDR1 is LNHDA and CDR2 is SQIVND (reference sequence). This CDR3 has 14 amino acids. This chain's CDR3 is CASSYGYRNTEAFF. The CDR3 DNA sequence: TGTGCCAGTAGCTATGGATACAGAAACACTGAAGCTTTCTTT.